This T cell receptor (beta chain) was identified during a study of blood T cell repertoires in COVID-19 (dated by TCRdb to 2018 to 2021). Regarding the complete study: Samples from collaborators originated in the United States, Italy and Spain and spanned both the acute and convalescent phases of COVID-19. The prospective study material was composed of cDNA or gDNA derived from T cells, B-cell-depleted T cells, or PBMCs. The dataset comprised deeply sampled blood TCRbeta repertoires from subjects exposed to, actively infected with, or recovered from COVID-19. The repertoires were released in a freely available public database intended as a resource for research on the immune response to SARS-CoV-2. Samples came from the ongoing ImmuneRACE study (first 160 participants) plus 1,254 subjects from 6 global collaborators. The sample metadata nearly always contained a de-identified subject ID, COVID-19 status, age in years and sex. Where available, HLA class I and class II types were obtained from metadata supplied by the sample provider rather than from assay-based typing. The study at large found these results: The amount of clinical and demographic metadata varied by source and participant and was provided uncurated.

TCRbeta CDR3 regions were amplified from genomic DNA using the immunoSEQ Assay, a bias-controlled multiplex PCR. The study's own analysis went as follows. Within the assay, amplification of reference gene primers was used to estimate how many nucleated cells each sample contained. To quantify the absolute abundance of each unique TCRbeta CDR3 rearrangement, sequence reads were collapsed and filtered. For each sample, productive Simpson clonality was calculated as the square root of Simpson's diversity index over productive rearrangements. This is the immuneACCESS table as TCRdb keeps it, with only in-frame sequences that have V and J called. A part of the clones is gone; compared with another copy, unresolved V genes explain less than half, and the rest is unexplained. That table supplies the V and J calls and clone size; D and trimming were determined from the DNA. The sample table holds approximately 200,000 clones, of which roughly 80% were seen once. The top ten constitute roughly 3.2% of the sample.

V is pruned by 7 bases and J by 7 bases, leaving 13 bases of the junction without a gene match. As encoded in the germline V gene, CDR1 is SGHRS while CDR2 is YFSETQ. Measured from the cysteine to the phenylalanine, the CDR3 is 16 residues long. Left in the record is the CDR3 DNA by itself, 48 bases read in frame from the first base. With regard to this clone: Its antigen is not yet known. There are no base qualities to consult, and no much larger clone falls within one base.

Enrolling through a virtual design, the prospective study's participants ranged in age from roughly 18 to 90 years and lived across roughly 23 United States geographic areas. Cohort assignment in the prospective study relied on participant-reported clinical history from a screening survey and a study questionnaire. Recovered participants in ImmuneRACE Cohort 3 were defined as having two consecutive negative NP/OP PCR tests, clearance from a healthcare professional, or resolution of symptoms. Mobile phlebotomists in the prospective study collected whole blood, serum and a nasopharyngeal or oropharyngeal swab from every participant. Participants in the prospective study had the option to provide additional blood draws and questionnaires over a roughly 2-month period. Before DNA extraction, blood samples from the prospective study were shipped at room temperature or frozen.

The rearranged chain carries TRBV5-1 and TRBJ1-6, with TRBD1 matching 8 junction bases. Sequencing was done on a sample of PBMCs or T cells enriched from blood (not recorded which). This clonotype originated in a woman aged 25 to 45 who had recovered from COVID-19. Here the CDR3 is given as CASRLQQDRANSPLHF. The DNA sequence is given as TGCGCCAGCCGTCTCCAACAGGACAGGGCGAATTCACCCCTCCACTTT.